This TCR beta chain was retrieved from a study of monozygotic twins with inflammatory bowel disease. General study findings and limits: Discordant twins had repertoire similarity that did not differ from that of concordant twins, possibly from limited power. Among patients, repertoires may have gained variability from differing immunosuppressive treatments.

CDR3 length equals 15 residues. Germline V gene data show CDR1 as SGHTA and CDR2 as FQGNSA. Using the 5' RACE reads, TCRdb records one entry per CDR3 protein without DNA. The data show 300,000 to 350,000 distinct CDR3 sequences, and the top ten clones hold around 2%. Details on this clonotype: Its antigen is unidentified.

This sequence was found in a human donor with ulcerative colitis or Crohn's disease, or a healthy co-twin of an affected twin (not recorded which). The specimen was blood. This chain joins TRBV7-2 and TRBJ1-2; TCRdb picks TRBD1, but there is no DNA to check that call. The CDR3: CASSRAGAVNYGYTF.